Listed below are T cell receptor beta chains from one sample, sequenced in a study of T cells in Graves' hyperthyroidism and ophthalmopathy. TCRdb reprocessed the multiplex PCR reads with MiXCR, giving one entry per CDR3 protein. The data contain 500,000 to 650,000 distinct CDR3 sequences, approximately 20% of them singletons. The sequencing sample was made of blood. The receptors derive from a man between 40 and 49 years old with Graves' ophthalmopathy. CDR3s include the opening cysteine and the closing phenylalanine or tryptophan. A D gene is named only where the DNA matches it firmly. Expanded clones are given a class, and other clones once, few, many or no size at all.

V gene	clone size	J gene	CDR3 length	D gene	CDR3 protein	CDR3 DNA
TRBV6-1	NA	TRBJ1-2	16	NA	CASSDPKRDTHYGYTF	TGTGCCAGCAGTGACCCAAAGCGGGACACCCATTATGGCTACACCTTC
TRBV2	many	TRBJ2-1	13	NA	CASELRRNNEQFF	TGTGCCAGCGAGCTTAGACGGAACAATGAGCAGTTCTTC
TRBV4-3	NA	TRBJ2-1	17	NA	CASSHSSGGAWGNEQFF	TGCGCCAGCAGCCATTCTTCTGGCGGGGCCTGGGGGAATGAGCAGTTCTTC
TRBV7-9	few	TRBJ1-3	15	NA	CASSSDRDSGNTIYF	TGTGCCAGCAGCTCGGACCGCGACTCTGGAAACACCATATATTTT
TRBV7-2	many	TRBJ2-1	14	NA	CASSLVGLHNEQFF	TGTGCCAGCAGCTTAGTGGGACTCCACAATGAGCAGTTCTTC
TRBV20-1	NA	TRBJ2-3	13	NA	CSGLAGLQDTQYF	TGCAGTGGTTTGGCGGGGCTTCAAGATACGCAGTATTTT
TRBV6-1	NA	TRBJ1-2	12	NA	CASSVSGKGYTF	TGTGCCAGCAGTGTATCCGGGAAGGGCTACACCTTC
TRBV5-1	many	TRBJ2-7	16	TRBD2	CASSHTGGLAFYEQYF	TGCGCCAGCAGCCATACCGGGGGACTAGCCTTCTACGAGCAGTACTTC
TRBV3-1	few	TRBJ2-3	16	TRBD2	CASSHRLAGGSDTQYF	TGTGCCAGCAGCCATAGACTAGCGGGGGGATCAGATACGCAGTATTTT
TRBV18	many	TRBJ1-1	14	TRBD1	CASSMTGMNTEAFF	TGTGCCAGCTCAATGACAGGGATGAACACTGAAGCTTTCTTT
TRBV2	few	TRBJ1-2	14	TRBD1	CASSIGQEALGYTF	TGTGCCAGCAGTATCGGACAGGAGGCTCTTGGCTACACCTTC